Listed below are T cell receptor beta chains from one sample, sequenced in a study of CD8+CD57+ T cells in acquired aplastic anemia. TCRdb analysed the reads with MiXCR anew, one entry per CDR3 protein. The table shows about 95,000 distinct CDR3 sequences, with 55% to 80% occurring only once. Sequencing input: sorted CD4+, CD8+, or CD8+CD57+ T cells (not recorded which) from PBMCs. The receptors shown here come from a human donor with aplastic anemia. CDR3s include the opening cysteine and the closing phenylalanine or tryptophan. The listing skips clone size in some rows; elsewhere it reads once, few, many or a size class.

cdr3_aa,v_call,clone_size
CATSRGRDSNGYTF,TRBV15,few
CASSETILTGETQYF,TRBV7-2,-
CSAYDPLAGVRSFF,TRBV20-1,-
CASSLGTSYEQYF,TRBV27,many
CATKEAASPLHF,TRBV10-3,-
CAIGQARGTEAFF,TRBV2,-
CASSVAGGGGETQYF,TRBV9,-
CASSYGANYGYTF,TRBV6-5,-
CASSDGRANEQFF,TRBV7-6,-
CASSSGQPTEAFF,TRBV7-9,-
CASSYGESPLHF,TRBV12-3/TRBV12-4,-
CASAGSPGGETQYF,TRBV2,-
CATSDPAPGQDYNEQFF,TRBV24-1,-
CASSDRPSSYNEQFF,TRBV6-4,-
CSAPGTGDYNEQFF,TRBV20-1,many
CASSEEGREAFF,TRBV2,-
CASSLGGGGAYEQFF,TRBV7-8,-
CASSAPGHSNTEAFF,TRBV25-1,-
CASKDLSTEAFF,TRBV2,-
CSARDWTGNRPYEQYF,TRBV20-1,-
CASSGLTSTDTQYF,TRBV2,few
CASSGYRAKFF,TRBV25-1,few
CSVVSDRDSNQPQHF,TRBV29-1,-
CASKVNEKLFF,TRBV27,-
CSVVLAPDGYTF,TRBV29-1,-
CSARGVEVNNSPLHF,TRBV20-1,-
CATSRGVGRSPDEQYF,TRBV15,-
CASSQGQGWNEQFF,TRBV7-9,-
CASSESLLNQPQHF,TRBV25-1,-
CASSSRDGYTF,TRBV7-2,few
CAISELATSDTQYF,TRBV10-3,-
CASRLLETQYF,TRBV5-1,-
CSVGTDPEQYF,TRBV29-1,-
CASSLRRQNTEAFF,TRBV11-2,once
CASSLELAGGYEQYF,TRBV5-1,many
CASISGTGMGTLHF,TRBV2,-
CASSEWVGSLSSYNEQFF,TRBV25-1,once
CASRPSGTSSYEQYF,TRBV5-5,-
CASSLRQTGISYEQYF,TRBV7-8,-
CASVSEGAGEAFF,TRBV12-5,-
CASSPTRLAGSETQYF,TRBV3-1,-
CASRGAGYTLEPSYEQYF,TRBV25-1,few
CASSLARQLGETQYF,TRBV5-1,many
CASSLDSGQGHYGYTF,TRBV7-8,-
CASSLAGGFSSYNEQFF,TRBV7-2,-
CASHDITDTQYF,TRBV19,-
CASSYNRDRNTEAFF,TRBV11-2,-
CASSFGRQDQPQHF,TRBV7-9,-
CASSTLQQGEQYF,TRBV12-3/TRBV12-4,-
CATKTGTEAFF,TRBV24-1,-
CASTTGLGDSPLHF,TRBV12-3/TRBV12-4,-